This T cell receptor beta chain was observed in a study of blood T cell repertoires in COVID-19. Study overall: Collection of acute and convalescent COVID-19 samples took place in the United States, Italy and Spain.

TCRdb keeps only in-frame clones here, not all; method: immunoSEQ multiplex PCR. The sample records about 97,000 clones, roughly 86% being singletons. The specimen sequenced was peripheral blood. The source is a human donor in a cohort sampled during active COVID-19.

The CDR3 nucleotides are TGTGCCACCAGTGATACACGGGACACCTACAATGAGCAGTTCTTC. This sequence encodes CATSDTRDTYNEQFF. The chain has TRBV24-1 and TRBJ2-1; possible D gene TRBD1, 6 bases. Trimming stripped 3 bases from V and 2 bases from J, with 10 bases between. Germline values: CDR1 KGHDR, CDR2 SFDVKD. CDR3 size: 15 residues.